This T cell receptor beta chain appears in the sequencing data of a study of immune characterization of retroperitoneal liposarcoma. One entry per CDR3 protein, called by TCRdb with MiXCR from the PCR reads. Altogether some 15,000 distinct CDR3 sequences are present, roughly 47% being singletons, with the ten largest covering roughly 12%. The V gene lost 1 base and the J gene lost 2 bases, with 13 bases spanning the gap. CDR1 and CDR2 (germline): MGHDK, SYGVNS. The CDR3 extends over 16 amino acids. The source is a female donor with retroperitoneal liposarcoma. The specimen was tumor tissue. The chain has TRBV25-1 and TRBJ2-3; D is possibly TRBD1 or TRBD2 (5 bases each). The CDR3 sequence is CASSELPGPHTDTQYF. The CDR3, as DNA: TGTGCCAGCAGTGAATTGCCGGGACCGCACACAGATACGCAGTATTTT.